This T cell receptor beta chain was identified in a study of shared clonotypes between healthy human individuals. This clone occurred once. Its specificity is not known. Germline lookup yields CDR1 MDHEN and CDR2 SYDVKM. Trimming shortened V by 5 bases and J by 3 bases, and 10 bases separated the two germline ends. The CDR3 is made up of 13 amino acids. General study points: The study found lower generation probabilities in non-shared clonotypes than in those shared by all four donors. Rarefaction curves obtained for sorted subsets showed sequencing incomplete despite large depth.

In the sorted-subset replicate PCRs, around 200 ng DNA, 25,000 to 35,000 T cell genomes, was used. In the original analysis: Filtering differed for immunoSEQ, which gave only junction sequences without quality scores. Sequencing was performed with immunoSEQ multiplex PCR; in TCRdb, only in-frame clones are kept and a portion is missing. V, J and clone size are taken as reported in that table, and D and trimming were inferred from the DNA itself. The sample has around 1.9 million clones; over 85% are singletons. As defined, naive CD8 cells were CD45RO-negative and positively selected for CCR7, with terminally differentiated effector memory CD45RA+ cells excluded.

The sample comprised naive CD8+ T cells from PBMCs. This receptor was obtained from a man aged 18 to 30 in good health. Some clones in this sample may be carry-over from other donors' samples. The V gene is TRBV28, the J gene TRBJ1-2; D is unclear. CDR3 region: CASSIRGDYGYTF. The CDR3, as DNA: TGTGCCAGCAGTATCCGTGGGGACTATGGCTACACCTTC.